This record concerns one T cell receptor (beta chain) sequence. Its antigen remains unidentified. No clone much larger than this one lies a single base away; base qualities are absent. The cohort consisted of 600 or so healthy bone marrow donors. Cohort members were all nominally healthy when sampled, although unrecorded immune exposures were likely present. The donor tested CMV seropositive and was one of the 289 seropositive cohort members. Every donor gave a peripheral blood sample, and the peripheral blood mononuclear cells from that sample were used for TCR beta sequencing. The Qiagen DNeasy Blood Extraction Kit was used to extract genomic DNA from the blood cell samples. Receptor libraries were prepared by the immunoSEQ multiplex PCR assay. For the multiplex PCR, a mixture combining 60 forward primers for TCR Vbeta segments and 13 reverse primers for TCR Jbeta segments was used. The CDR3 region of rearranged TCR beta genes was amplified from genomic DNA by a multiplex PCR assay. On the Illumina HiSeq System, the amplified TCR beta libraries were sequenced as 87-base-pair reads. Per the source publication's procedure: Across the roughly 600 repertoires, a later analysis counted roughly 84 million unique TCR beta chains, around 11 million of which were shared by at least two donors. Raw reads were error-corrected and collapsed into unique sequences with a nearest-neighbor algorithm that merged closely related sequences to remove PCR and sequencing errors. To assign V, D and J gene segments, CDR3 sequences were aligned to IMGT reference sequences. For a sequence to be retained, a match of at least six nucleotides was required to both a V gene segment and a J gene segment. A rearrangement was called productive if the CDR3 had no stop codons and remained in frame with V and J, and every other rearrangement was called non-productive. Following IMGT convention, CDR3 was defined as the stretch from the second conserved V-encoded cysteine to the conserved J-encoded phenylalanine. In an earlier analysis of some 550 of the donors, sequences lacking an unambiguous match to a single V gene segment were excluded. An earlier analysis of 587 of the donors called V segments functional above 56.7% productive rearrangements and segregating when the between-donor standard deviation exceeded 5%. A statistical classification framework was built for diagnosing cytomegalovirus status from the catalog of TCR beta chain sequences. V and J gene assignment, in a later analysis, came from comparing TCR nucleotide sequences with IMGT/GENE-DB human TR gene sequences. A later analysis assigned CDR3 sequences and most-parsimonious VDJ recombination scenarios with the TCRdist pipeline. A later analysis defined each TCR beta chain by its CDR3 amino acid sequence plus V-gene family, and excluded reads lacking a unique V-gene family. A later analysis removed 500 to 600 highly shared, low-generation-probability nucleotide sequences to deal with suspected cross-contamination and a sequencing artifact. A later analysis calculated a clonal expansion index for each public chain from normalized within-repertoire ranks of inferred template counts. In a later analysis, generation probabilities were computed using a VDJ recombination model fitted to out-of-frame rearrangements, and the results were checked against IGoR. A later analysis scored TCR-TCR, TCR-HLA and TCR-CMV co-occurrence with hypergeometric tests, applying a repertoire-size bias correction to TCR pairs. A later analysis estimated false discovery rates by permuting HLA or CMV assignments 20 times. In a later analysis, co-occurring TCRs were grouped using DBSCAN, and TCRdist sequence similarity was added for clustering within HLA-allele-positive subsets. Co-occurrence clustering excluded repertoires with fewer than 30,000 or more than 120,000 public chains, plus five with anomalous nucleotide sharing. TCRdb stores this immuneACCESS table with in-frame sequences only. Part of the clones is absent; in the studies checked, under half of the shortfall reflects unresolved V genes, and no reason is known for the rest. That table is the source of V, J and clone size, and D and trimming were worked out from the DNA. The sample records just under 95,000 clones, 60% to 80% of which are singletons. Of the sample, approximately 7.4% is held by the ten largest clones.

According to the germline V gene, CDR1 reads SGHTA and CDR2 reads FQGNSA. V is trimmed back by 7 bases and J by 12 bases, and the junction contains 16 bases that no gene match accounts for. The CDR3 measures 15 amino acids from cysteine to phenylalanine. Just the 45-base CDR3 DNA is kept, in frame starting at base 1. The data originate from a study of cytomegalovirus exposure and HLA in healthy donors (dated 2017 in TCRdb). General notes on the study: An earlier analysis of several hundred of the donors reported 250 to 350 Gb of sequence data and 95 million to 120 million unique TCR beta sequences obtained from about 180 million T cells. Roughly 300 gigabases of sequencing data and roughly 80 million unique TCR sequences made up an early release that covered fewer than 650 HLA-typed donors. Of the roughly 430 genotyped donors, about 80% fell in the genetic ancestry cluster associated with self-reported Caucasian donors. The aim of the study was to test whether cataloging public T cell receptors could identify signatures of past pathogen exposure. The T cell repertoires of 670 or so subjects were profiled by immunosequencing and related to cytomegalovirus serostatus. A separate validation cohort of about 110 different subjects was used in addition to the 666-subject first cohort. To predict cytomegalovirus infection status, the study brought together high-throughput TCR immunosequencing, statistical association of individual TCRs with disease status, and machine learning. In a later analysis, previously published TCR beta repertoires from some 640 donors were re-analyzed and high-resolution HLA genotyping was added so that TCR occurrence patterns could be studied. Rather than drawing on any new phenotypic data, the later analysis identified candidate immune exposures from TCR beta sequences and the way those sequences occurred across donors. To decide whether each TCR beta V gene segment behaved as functional or pseudogenic, an earlier analysis of some 580 of the donors relied on high-throughput TCR beta sequencing. Donor age, sex, ethnicity and CMV serostatus were compiled together with the repertoire data. A later genetic analysis used genome-wide SNP genotypes for about 65% of the roughly 700 donors, treating that subset as a discovery cohort. Every discovery cohort repertoire had been produced on one sequencing platform. Both class I and class II loci were covered by HLA typing, at four-digit resolution. Typing coverage differed by locus: A, B, C, DRB1 and DQB1 were typed in roughly 629-640 donors, DQA1 in approximately 520, DPA1 in around 580, and DPB1 in just under 490. Because of strong linkage in the cohort, four or five DR-DQ haplotypes were treated as single units for association and clustering. Among about 390 genotyped donors of the cohort, an average of roughly 240,000 unique TCR beta nucleotide sequences were sequenced per donor, roughly 18% of them non-productive.

Here is what the overall study found, with its caveats: In vitro tests confirmed that a few of the cytomegalovirus-associated TCR beta chains recognize cytomegalovirus antigens. CMV serostatus was the only immune exposure information available for the cohort. The earlier analysis of about 600 of the donors excluded some 16 rarely observed V segments, including chromosome 9 orphons, because counts were too low. A later analysis reported that several top co-occurrence clusters appeared linked to parvovirus B19, influenza, CMV and Epstein-Barr virus. In an earlier analysis of over 550 of the donors, most TCR beta V segments were observed in productive rearrangements about 90% or about 30% of the time, broadly matching IMGT annotations. Some IMGT-functional V segments, including TRBV6-2 and TRBV6-3, could not be distinguished by the 87-base-pair reads and were therefore excluded. Only TCR beta chains were sequenced in this cohort, and the absence of alpha or paired-chain data limited detectable features. According to a later analysis, TCR association rates differed among HLA loci, with DRB1 alleles showing the most associated TCRs and HLA-C alleles showing the fewest. Strong co-occurrence of HLA alleles, especially DR and DQ, made assigning TCR associations to individual alleles difficult. In a later genetic analysis, a missense DCLRE1C variant was associated with V-gene and J-gene trimming of TCR beta chains, and the association was replicated in an independent cohort. Compared with the approximately 700-donor mean, donors in an Asian-associated ancestry cluster had fewer N-insertions in productive TCRs, according to a later genetic analysis. Linkage disequilibrium might explain the correlated functional status among segregating V segments, but an unknown experimental factor could not be excluded. The authors suggested that the approach could potentially be generalized to other disease states and immunological phenotypes. Because HLA typing was missing for some donors at each locus, association tests included only the typed subset. In both the original and validation cohorts, the classifier was reported to diagnose cytomegalovirus status with high specificity and sensitivity. Compared with equally common non-associated chains, HLA-associated TCR beta chains in a later analysis were more clonally expanded and had lower generation probabilities. Specific HLA alleles were associated with 16,951 TCR beta sequences at a false discovery rate of 0.05 in a later analysis. A further reported finding was that TCR beta sequences accurately predicted the HLA-A and HLA-B alleles for most subjects in the first cohort. Most TCR sequences were observed very rarely across donors, whereas some public TCRs were present in many individuals. The sequencing pipeline was judged likely to have produced a cluster of highly shared sequence variants as a technical artifact. A total of 150 to 200 TCR beta chains were listed by the study as associated with cytomegalovirus. According to a later analysis, most CMV-associated TCR beta chains appeared to be HLA-restricted, and the HLA associations seemed to be driven largely by CMV exposure. Presence/absence analyses assumed roughly uniform sequencing depth across donors, an assumption that may not hold.

This sequence originates from a man aged 45-60 years in good health and CMV-seropositive. The receptor chain draws on TRBV7-2 and TRBJ2-1, with 9 junctional bases fitting TRBD2. Sequencing used PBMCs. The CDR3 has the sequence CASTLGGTSGGLQFF. In nucleotide form, the sequence is TGTGCCAGCACCCTTGGGGGTACCAGCGGGGGGTTGCAGTTCTTC.